A single sample gave rise to the 22 T cell receptor beta chains below, sequenced in a study of identical twins. Via MiXCR, TCRdb re-called the 5' RACE reads, giving one row per CDR3 protein. This table holds under 1 million distinct CDR3 sequences, about 12% found once. The same data also went into a second study, on yellow fever vaccine responses in identical twins.

Sequenced: PBMCs. All receptors derive from a woman between 18 and 30 years old in good health.

The rearrangement joins TRBV9 to TRBJ2-1, with 7 nucleotides matching TRBD1. Germline trimming cut 0 bases from V and 8 bases from J; bases unmatched to any gene: 5. Germline CDR1 and CDR2: SGDLS and YYNGEE. This CDR3 contains 14 residues. The CDR3 DNA follows: TGTGCCAGCAGCGTAGAGGGGGCGCGCGATGAGCAGTTCTTC. It yields the protein CASSVEGARDEQFF.

Only a few counts were recorded for this clonotype. V and J are TRBV7-9 and TRBJ1-3, with TRBD1 as a possible D gene (5 bases). Germline V gene data show CDR1 as SEHNR and CDR2 as FQNEAQ (reference sequence). The CDR3 contains 16 residues. Trimming stripped 5 bases from V and 0 bases from J, with 14 bases between. CDR3 bases: TGTGCCAGCAGCCCCCCCCGGGGGGGCTCTGGAAACACCATATATTTT. Its protein is CASSPPRGGSGNTIYF. Variable domain in full (rest from reference TRBV7-9 and TRBJ1-3): DTGVSQNPRHKITKRGQNVTFRCDPISEHNRLYWYRQTLGQGPEFLTYFQNEAQLEKSRLLSDRFSAERPKGSFSTLEIQRTEQGDSAMYLCASSPPRGGSGNTIYFGEGSWLTVV.

In this sample, this clonotype turned up a few times. J is TRBJ2-7 and V is TRBV6-5, with 10 nucleotides matching TRBD2. The CDR3 loop spans 15 amino acids. V dropped 0 bases and J dropped 2; count of bases not matched to a gene: 1. Per germline, CDR1 MNHEY and CDR2 SVGAGI. The CDR3 DNA reads as TGTGCCAGCAGTTACTCTAGCGGGGGGACCTACGAGCAGTACGTC. It is translated as CASSYSSGGTYEQYV.

The V gene is TRBV5-1, the J gene TRBJ2-7, with no clear D. V lost 0 bases, J lost 9 bases, and 7 bases lay in between. The CDR3 has 11 amino acids. Germline CDR1 and CDR2: SGHRS and YFSETQ. The CDR3 reads CASSLAGWQYF. The CDR3 DNA reads TGCGCCAGCAGCTTGGCTGGGTGGCAGTACTTC. The full variable domain, in which reference TRBV5-1 and TRBJ2-7 provide the parts outside the CDR3, is KAGVTQTPRYLIKTRGQQVTLSCSPISGHRSVSWYQQTPGQGLQFLFEYFSETQRNKGNFPGRFSGRQFSNSRSEMNVSTLELGDSALYLCASSLAGWQYFGPGTRLTVT.

The rearrangement links TRBV19 to TRBJ1-5; 8 bases are shared with TRBD1. V lost 5 bases and J lost 4; bases outside the gene matches: 7. Per germline, CDR1 LNHDA and CDR2 SQIVND (reference sequence). The CDR3 extends over 15 amino acids. CDR3 bases: TGTGCCAGTAGTTCCAGGGGACAGGAAAATCAGCCCCAGCATTTT. Protein: CASSSRGQENQPQHF.

The rearrangement uses TRBV28 and TRBJ2-3, with TRBD2 matching over 7 bases. V dropped 4 bases and J dropped 2; count of bases not matched to a gene: 15. Germline loops: CDR1 MDHEN, CDR2 SYDVKM. The CDR3 contains 18 residues. For the CDR3, the DNA is TGTGCCAGCAGTTCCCCCATCGGGGGGAGCTCTATCACAGATACGCAGTATTTT. It specifies CASSSPIGGSSITDTQYF.

Only a few counts were recorded for this clonotype. The chain has TRBV5-1 and TRBJ1-1; TRBD1 might be the D (6 bases). Germline-derived CDR1 and CDR2 are SGHRS and YFSETQ. The CDR3 length is 16 residues. Trimming removed 2 bases at V and 1 base at J, with 15 bases between. This CDR3 reads CASSFRGPHANTEAFF. Written as DNA, the CDR3 is TGCGCCAGCAGCTTTCGGGGGCCCCACGCGAACACTGAAGCTTTCTTT. Combining the CDR3 with reference TRBV5-1 and TRBJ1-1 gives the whole variable domain KAGVTQTPRYLIKTRGQQVTLSCSPISGHRSVSWYQQTPGQGLQFLFEYFSETQRNKGNFPGRFSGRQFSNSRSEMNVSTLELGDSALYLCASSFRGPHANTEAFFGQGTRLTVV.

The chain uses TRBV5-1 and TRBJ2-3; D may correspond to TRBD1 or TRBD2 (6 bases each). The CDR3 sequence is 15 residues long. Trimming shortened V by 2 bases and J by 1 base, and 11 bases separated the two germline ends. CDR1 is SGHRS, CDR2 YFSETQ, per germline. CDR3 nucleotide sequence: TGCGCCAGCAGCTTCACGGGGGCCGGCACAGATACGCAGTATTTT. It encodes CASSFTGAGTDTQYF. The full variable domain, in which reference TRBV5-1 and TRBJ2-3 provide the parts outside the CDR3, is KAGVTQTPRYLIKTRGQQVTLSCSPISGHRSVSWYQQTPGQGLQFLFEYFSETQRNKGNFPGRFSGRQFSNSRSEMNVSTLELGDSALYLCASSFTGAGTDTQYFGPGTRLTVL.

The V gene is TRBV27, the J gene TRBJ2-3, with 7 bases lining up with TRBD2. Germline CDR1 and CDR2: MNHEY and SMNVEV (reference sequence). V lost 5 bases, J lost 1 base, and 9 bases stayed unmatched. The CDR3 is 16 residues long. The CDR3 sequence: CASSPELAPGTDTQYF. In DNA, the CDR3 is TGTGCCAGCAGTCCCGAACTAGCGCCAGGCACAGATACGCAGTATTTT.

The chain links TRBV4-2 to TRBJ2-2, with D unresolved. V was cut by 2 bases and J by 2 bases, with 6 bases left in between. In germline, CDR1 is LGHNA, CDR2 YNFKEQ. CDR3 length: 14 amino acids. Written as DNA, the CDR3 is TGTGCCAGCAGCCAACACCGAAACACCGGGGAGCTGTTTTTT. Its protein is CASSQHRNTGELFF.

The V and J genes are TRBV11-2 and TRBJ1-6; 12 nucleotides match TRBD1. Germline CDR1 and CDR2: SGHAT and FQNNGV. The CDR3 is 18 amino acids. J gave up 2 bases and V 0 bases, and 2 bases lay outside the gene matches. In nucleotides, the CDR3 is TGTGCCAGCAGCTTAGAGGGACAGGGGGCGCCCTATAATTCACCCCTCCACTTT. Translating gives CASSLEGQGAPYNSPLHF.

Only a few counts were recorded for this clonotype. The chain is built from TRBV5-6 and TRBJ2-5; a weak D match, TRBD2 (6 bases). This CDR3 is 13 amino acids long. In germline, CDR1 is SGHDT, CDR2 YYEEEE. Between the trimmed V and J ends, which lost 1 base and 7 bases, there was a span of 11 bases. CDR3 bases: TGTGCCAGCAGCTTGCGCGGGGTGTTGACCCAGTACTTC. Protein sequence: CASSLRGVLTQYF.

This rearrangement joins TRBV28 to TRBJ2-7; D uncertain. Germline CDR1 MDHEN, CDR2 SYDVKM. The CDR3 has 12 amino acids. V was clipped by 4 bases and J by 6 bases, with 10 bases between them. CDR3 protein: CASSYGSGEQYV. The CDR3 nucleotides are TGTGCCAGCAGTTACGGCTCTGGCGAGCAGTACGTC.

The V and J genes are TRBV7-3 and TRBJ2-3; 8 bases are a match to TRBD2. V lost 1 base, J lost 6 bases, and 9 bases stayed unmatched. Looked up from germline, CDR1 is SGHTA and CDR2 is FQGTGA. The CDR3 sequence is 16 residues long. The CDR3 here is CASSLKGPGGPDTQYF. The CDR3 coding sequence is TGTGCCAGCAGCTTAAAGGGTCCGGGAGGGCCTGATACGCAGTATTTT.

The sample holds a few counts of this clonotype. This chain links TRBV6-5 with TRBJ2-7, with a tentative D call TRBD1 (5 bases). CDR3 length: 14 amino acids. V lost 2 bases and J 4 bases, leaving 12 bases between the germline ends. Germline V gene data show CDR1 as MNHEY and CDR2 as SVGAGI. In DNA form, the CDR3 reads TGTGCCAGCAGTTACGGGCAGGGTAGATACGAGCAGTACGTC. It encodes CASSYGQGRYEQYV.

This clonotype was seen more than once but under ten times. The chain links TRBV2 to TRBJ2-5; D remains ambiguous. CDR3 length equals 13 residues. CDR1 SNHLY and CDR2 FYNNEI come from the germline V gene. Trimming left V 5 bases short and J 4 bases short, with 11 bases between. CDR3 in DNA: TGTGCCAGCAGTCTGCACAGTGGAGAGACCCAGTACTTC. It translates to CASSLHSGETQYF.

The V call is TRBV6-5, the J call TRBJ1-6, with a possible D match to TRBD1 (6 bases). This CDR3 is 16 amino acids long. The germline CDR1 and CDR2 sequences are MNHEY and SVGAGI. Trimming shortened V by 4 bases and J by 7 bases, and 17 bases separated the two germline ends. In DNA form, the CDR3 reads TGTGCCAGCAGTTTCGGTTATGGGGGGCGGAATTCACCCCTCCACTTT. Amino acids: CASSFGYGGRNSPLHF.

In its sample, this clonotype was seen a few times. This sequence joins TRBV10-3 and TRBJ2-6, with unresolved D. This CDR3 comprises 18 residues. V lost 0 bases, J lost 0 bases, and 12 bases lay in between. Germline lookup yields CDR1 ENHRY and CDR2 SYGVKD. CDR3 loop: CAISESVRTNSGANVLTF. Written as DNA, the CDR3 is TGTGCCATCAGTGAGTCGGTACGGACCAACTCTGGGGCCAACGTCCTGACTTTC.

This clonotype has more than one count but fewer than ten. The V and J genes are TRBV28 and TRBJ2-1; 9 bases line up with TRBD1. The germline CDR1 and CDR2 sequences are MDHEN and SYDVKM. This CDR3 has 16 residues. V lost 1 base, J lost 5 bases, and 6 bases stayed unmatched. The DNA of the CDR3 is TGTGCCAGCAGTTTATTAGAAGGGACAGGGAACAATGAGCAGTTCTTC. It specifies CASSLLEGTGNNEQFF.

This clonotype showed up just a few times. V usage is TRBV3-1 and J usage is TRBJ1-2; possible D gene TRBD1, 5 bases. Germline V gene data show CDR1 as LGHDT and CDR2 as YNNKEL (reference sequence). Between the trimmed V and J ends, which lost 2 bases and 3 bases, there was a span of 13 bases. This CDR3 comprises 15 residues. The CDR3 DNA is TGTGCCAGCAGCCAAACACCGACAGCCTACTATGGCTACACCTTC. This codes for CASSQTPTAYYGYTF.

There are many counts of this clonotype. This sequence joins TRBV27 and TRBJ1-5, with D maybe TRBD1 (5 bases). This CDR3 spans 13 amino acids. V was pared by 6 bases and J by 5 bases, with 11 bases between. CDR1 MNHEY and CDR2 SMNVEV come from the germline V gene (reference sequence). The CDR3, as DNA: TGTGCCAGCAGGCGGACATCAGATCAGCCCCAGCATTTT. This encodes CASRRTSDQPQHF.

The chain has TRBV6-6 and TRBJ2-7, with D unresolved. V was shortened by 1 base and J by 8 bases, with 12 bases between the two germline ends. Germline V CDR1 and CDR2: MNHNY, SVGAGI (reference sequence). The CDR3 has 13 residues. CDR3: CASSYYRNGQQYV. CDR3 in DNA: TGTGCCAGCAGTTACTACCGAAATGGACAGCAGTACGTC.